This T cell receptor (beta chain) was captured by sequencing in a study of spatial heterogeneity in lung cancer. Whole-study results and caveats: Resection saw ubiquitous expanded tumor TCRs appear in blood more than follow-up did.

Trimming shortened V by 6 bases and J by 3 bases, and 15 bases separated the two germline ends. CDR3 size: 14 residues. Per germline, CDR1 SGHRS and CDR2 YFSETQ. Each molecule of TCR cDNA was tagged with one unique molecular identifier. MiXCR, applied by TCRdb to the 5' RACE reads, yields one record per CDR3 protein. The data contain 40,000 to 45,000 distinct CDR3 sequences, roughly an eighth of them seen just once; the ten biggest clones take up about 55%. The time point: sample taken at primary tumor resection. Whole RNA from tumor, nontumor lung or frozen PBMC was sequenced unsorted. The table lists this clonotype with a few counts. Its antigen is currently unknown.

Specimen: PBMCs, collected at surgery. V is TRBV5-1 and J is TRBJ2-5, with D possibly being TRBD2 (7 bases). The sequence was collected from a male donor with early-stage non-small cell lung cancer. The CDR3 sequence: CASNFRGGEETQYF. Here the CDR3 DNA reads TGCGCCAGCAACTTCAGGGGAGGGGAAGAGACCCAGTACTTC.